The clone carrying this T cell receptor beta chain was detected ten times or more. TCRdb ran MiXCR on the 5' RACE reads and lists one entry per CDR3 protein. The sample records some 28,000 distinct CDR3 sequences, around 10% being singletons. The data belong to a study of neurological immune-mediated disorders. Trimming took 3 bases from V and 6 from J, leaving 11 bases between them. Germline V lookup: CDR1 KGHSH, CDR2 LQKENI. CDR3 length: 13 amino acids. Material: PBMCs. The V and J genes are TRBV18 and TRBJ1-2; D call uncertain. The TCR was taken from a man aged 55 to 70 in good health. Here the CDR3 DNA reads TGTGCCAGCTCACCTCCGGGCGCCCATGGCTACACCTTC. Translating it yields CASSPPGAHGYTF.